This is a list of T cell receptor beta chains from one sample in a study of naive and memory T cell subsets. Each CDR3 protein gets one entry after TCRdb re-called the UMI-ligation and nested PCR reads with MiXCR. The sample yields about 140,000 distinct CDR3 sequences, more than 15% seen once. Sample: naive CD8+ T cells from blood. Receptors originate from a human donor in good health. Each CDR3 is given with its conserved first and last residue. Each record gives: J gene, V gene, D gene, clone size, CDR3 DNA, CDR3 protein. A D gene is named only where the DNA matches it firmly. Size values are once, few and many counts, or a class for expanded clones, and some rows have none.

>TRBJ2-7|TRBV29-1|TRBD2|-
TGCAGCGTAGGACTAGGAGGCTACGAGCAGTACTTC
CSVGLGGYEQYF
>TRBJ2-6|TRBV7-2|TRBD1|few
TGTGCCAGCAGCTCCGGACAGGGCGGGGCCAACGTCCTGACTTTC
CASSSGQGGANVLTF
>TRBJ1-1|TRBV5-6|-|few
TGTGCCAGCAGCTTGGACGGGGGGACTGAAGCTTTCTTT
CASSLDGGTEAFF
>TRBJ1-1|TRBV19|-|-
TGTGCCAGTAGTATAGAGGGGAGTGAAGCTTTCTTT
CASSIEGSEAFF
>TRBJ2-7|TRBV28|-|few
TGTGCCAGCAGCAGAGGGGGCGAGCAGTACTTC
CASSRGGEQYF
>TRBJ2-1|TRBV7-8|-|few
TGTGCCAGCAGCTTGAACCAGGGACTCCTCCTTACCTACAATGAGCAGTTCTTC
CASSLNQGLLLTYNEQFF
>TRBJ2-2|TRBV6-5|TRBD2|-
TGTGCCACCGCCCTAGGACTAGGGACCGGGGAGCTGTTTTTT
CATALGLGTGELFF
>TRBJ1-5|TRBV28|-|few
TGTGCCAGCAGTGAGACAGGTCTGCATCAGCCCCAGCATTTT
CASSETGLHQPQHF
>TRBJ1-5|TRBV6-5|-|-
TGTGCCAGCAGTCCCGATAGCAATCAGCCCCAGCATTTT
CASSPDSNQPQHF
>TRBJ2-5|TRBV6-5|-|-
TGTGCCAGCGATGGGAGTACCAGGCCCAGCCAAGAGACCCAGTACTTC
CASDGSTRPSQETQYF
>TRBJ2-1|TRBV5-5|TRBD1|-
TGTGCCAGCAGCCAGGGACAGGGGACCTACAATGAGCAGTTCTTC
CASSQGQGTYNEQFF
>TRBJ2-1|TRBV16|-|few
TGTGCCAGCAGCCAAGGACTTACCTCCTACAATGAGCAGTTCTTC
CASSQGLTSYNEQFF
>TRBJ2-7|TRBV12-3/TRBV12-4|-|few
TGTGCCAGCAGTTTTCTAGGCCCTTTGGCCTACGAGCAGTACTTC
CASSFLGPLAYEQYF
>TRBJ2-7|TRBV10-1|-|-
TGCGCCAGCAGTGAGTCGGGCAGAACCTACGAGCAGTACTTC
CASSESGRTYEQYF
>TRBJ2-1|TRBV11-3|-|many
TGTGCCAGCAGCTTGGCTCTTGGGGGCAACAATGAGCAGTTCTTC
CASSLALGGNNEQFF
>TRBJ2-5|TRBV20-1|-|few
TGCAGTGCTAGAGATGGGGATGATTCCAAAGAGACCCAGTACTTC
CSARDGDDSKETQYF
>TRBJ2-3|TRBV27|-|once
TGTGCCAGCAGTTTATCCAGGAATACCGCTACGCAGTATTTT
CASSLSRNTATQYF
>TRBJ1-2|TRBV12-3/TRBV12-4|-|-
TGTGCCAGCAGCCGGGACTCCGGGATACTCTATGGCTACACCTTC
CASSRDSGILYGYTF
>TRBJ2-1|TRBV24-1|TRBD2|-
TGTGCCACCAGTTCGACTAGCGGGAGCTTTGATGAGCAGTTCTTC
CATSSTSGSFDEQFF
>TRBJ1-5|TRBV21-1|-|-
TGTGCCAGTTACTGGACAGGCGGTCTTCACAATCAGCCCCAGCATTTT
CASYWTGGLHNQPQHF
>TRBJ1-2|TRBV6-5|-|few
TGTGCCAGCAGTTTAGGGGGGGATGGCTACACCTTC
CASSLGGDGYTF
>TRBJ2-7|TRBV7-9|-|-
TGTGCCAGCAGCTTAGGTGACATGTACGAGCAGCACTTC
CASSLGDMYEQHF
>TRBJ1-1|TRBV28|-|-
TGTGCCAGCAGTTTATTCACCATGAACACTGAAGCTTTCTTT
CASSLFTMNTEAFF
>TRBJ2-1|TRBV15|TRBD2|few
TGTGCCACCAGCAGAGATGGGGCGGGAGGCGGGACCTACAATGAGCAGTTCTTC
CATSRDGAGGGTYNEQFF
>TRBJ1-1|TRBV7-3|-|few
TGTGCCAGCTCCTACGGAAATGCTGCTGAAGCTTTCTTT
CASSYGNAAEAFF
>TRBJ2-1|TRBV7-9|-|-
TGTGCCAGCAGCTCCTGGGACTCCGGTGGGTACAATGAGCAGTTCTTC
CASSSWDSGGYNEQFF
>TRBJ2-7|TRBV27|TRBD2|few
TGTGCCAGCAGTTCGATCGGGACTAGCGGGACCGAGCAGTACTTC
CASSSIGTSGTEQYF
>TRBJ2-3|TRBV7-2|-|few
TGTGCCAGCAGCTCCTCACCCCGGACAGATACGCAGTATTTT
CASSSSPRTDTQYF
>TRBJ1-5|TRBV9|-|few
TGTGCCAGCAGCCGCGAGGGGAGGACCAATCAGCCCCAGCATTTT
CASSREGRTNQPQHF
>TRBJ2-1|TRBV27|TRBD2|few
TGTGCCAGCACCTTACTAGCGGGGCTCGGCAATGAGCAGTTCTTC
CASTLLAGLGNEQFF
>TRBJ2-1|TRBV12-3/TRBV12-4|TRBD2|-
TGTGCCAGCAGACCGCTAGCGGCCAACTCCTACAATGAGCAGTTCTTC
CASRPLAANSYNEQFF
>TRBJ2-7|TRBV27|-|-
TGTGCCAGCAGTTTATTAGGGACTGTCGCCTACGAGCAGTACTTC
CASSLLGTVAYEQYF
>TRBJ2-1|TRBV15|-|-
TGTGCCACCAGCAGAGACGGTAAGCGGGCCAATGAGCAGTTCTTC
CATSRDGKRANEQFF
>TRBJ2-7|TRBV10-3|TRBD2|few
TGTGCCATCAGTGATCCGGGACTAGCCGATGAGTACTTC
CAISDPGLADEYF
>TRBJ1-1|TRBV28|TRBD1|few
TGTGCCAGCAGCCATCAGGGGGTTAGCACTGAAGCTTTCTTT
CASSHQGVSTEAFF
>TRBJ2-1|TRBV14|-|-
TGTGCCAGCAGCCCCCAGGGTCCGATCTACAATGAGCAGTTCTTC
CASSPQGPIYNEQFF
>TRBJ2-5|TRBV28|-|-
TGTGCCAGCAGTTTTATACTAGACCGGCGAGAGACCCAGTACTTC
CASSFILDRRETQYF
>TRBJ2-7|TRBV20-1|-|few
TGCAGTGCTAGCGCCGGGACCTACGAGCAGTACTTC
CSASAGTYEQYF
>TRBJ1-3|TRBV15|-|-
TGTGCCACCAGTGGTTGGGGAGATGGAAACACCATATATTTT
CATSGWGDGNTIYF
>TRBJ2-1|TRBV12-3/TRBV12-4|-|-
TGTGCCAGCAGTTTCGTAGCGATTCCTGAGCAGTTCTTC
CASSFVAIPEQFF
>TRBJ2-3|TRBV6-5|-|-
TGTGCCAGCAGTCAAACGGGAGACACAGATACGCAGTATTTT
CASSQTGDTDTQYF
>TRBJ2-7|TRBV6-2/TRBV6-3|-|few
TGTGCCAGCAGTTACGGAAGGTACCTCTCCTACGAGCAGTACTTC
CASSYGRYLSYEQYF
>TRBJ2-1|TRBV19|TRBD2|few
TGTGCCAGTAGTATAGGGAGCGGGGGCTCCTACAATGAGCAGTTCTTC
CASSIGSGGSYNEQFF
>TRBJ2-4|TRBV12-3/TRBV12-4|TRBD1|few
TGTGCCAGCAGTTTAGGAACAGGGGATTACATTCAGTACTTC
CASSLGTGDYIQYF
>TRBJ1-5|TRBV12-3/TRBV12-4|-|few
TGTGCCAGCAGTCTCCCCTTTAATCAGCCCCAGCATTTT
CASSLPFNQPQHF
>TRBJ2-7|TRBV6-5|-|-
TGTGCCAGCAGTACCCAGGGTTACGAGCAGTACTTC
CASSTQGYEQYF
>TRBJ2-2|TRBV9|-|-
TGTGCCAGCAGCCTTTCCGGAGGCCCCGCCGGGGAGCTGTTTTTT
CASSLSGGPAGELFF
>TRBJ2-4|TRBV27|-|-
TGTGCCAGCAGTCGGACATTAGGCATTCAGTACTTC
CASSRTLGIQYF
>TRBJ2-5|TRBV6-5|-|few
TGTGCCAGCAGTTACTCCCCTACGGACTTCAGCTACGAGACCCAGTACTTC
CASSYSPTDFSYETQYF
>TRBJ1-2|TRBV6-5|TRBD1|-
TGTGCCAGCAGCAGGGGGGGCTTTGGTGGCTACACCTTC
CASSRGGFGGYTF
>TRBJ2-5|TRBV7-9|-|few
TGTGCCAGCAGCTTAGTTCAGGGTATGGAAGAGACCCAGTACTTC
CASSLVQGMEETQYF
>TRBJ2-7|TRBV13|TRBD1|few
TGTGCCAGCAGCTTCGGACAGGAGAAGATCTACGAGCAGTACTTC
CASSFGQEKIYEQYF
>TRBJ2-7|TRBV20-1|TRBD2|-
TGCAGTGCTAGAGGGACTAGCGGGAGCCACGAGCAGTACTTC
CSARGTSGSHEQYF
>TRBJ1-2|TRBV9|-|-
TGTGCCAGCAGCGCTCCTTCGGCGTCTCGGGGGGGAGGCTACACCTTC
CASSAPSASRGGGYTF
>TRBJ2-7|TRBV5-1|-|-
TGCGCCAGCAGCTTTACACGGGACGAGCAGTACTTC
CASSFTRDEQYF
>TRBJ1-1|TRBV28|-|-
TGTGCCAGCAGTTTATTTGGGATCGAAGCTTTCTTT
CASSLFGIEAFF
>TRBJ2-3|TRBV9|-|few
TGTGCCAGCAGCGTATACTGGGGGCGAGGCACAGATACGCAGTATTTT
CASSVYWGRGTDTQYF
>TRBJ2-1|TRBV4-1|-|many
TGCGCCAGCAGCCAAGATCAGGACAGAAGGTATGAGCAGTTCTTC
CASSQDQDRRYEQFF
>TRBJ2-7|TRBV20-1|-|few
TGCAGTGCCACCCCCGGGACAAACTACGAGCAGTACTTC
CSATPGTNYEQYF